This paragraph covers one T cell receptor (beta chain) sequence. Its antigen remains unidentified. The data originate from a study of STAT3 mutations in large granular lymphocyte leukemia. Per germline, CDR1 SGHDT and CDR2 YYEEEE. V shed 5 bases, J shed 5 bases, and the junction held 10 bases outside the gene matches. The CDR3 contains 15 residues. The table came from immunoSEQ multiplex PCR; TCRdb's copy has only in-frame clones and leaves some out. The sample shows about 24,000 clones, roughly 93% of them seen only once. Findings and limits, study-wide: In 6 of 18 patients, new TCR clonotypes emerged after therapy. Suggested: STAT3 mutation was not the ancestral event for these clonal expansions. Every T-cell large granular lymphocyte leukemia patient had at least one immunodominant TCR beta clonotype. Clonal expansion was inferred from other time points because no sample existed at each clone's first appearance. Treatment regimens differed across patients between samplings.

The V and J genes are TRBV5-6 and TRBJ2-5; 9 bases are shared with TRBD2. The sample was peripheral blood mononuclear cells. The sequence derives from a man in his forties with T-cell large granular lymphocyte leukemia. Some clones in this sample may be carry-over from other donors' samples. The CDR3 DNA reads TGTGCCAGCAGGCCCCTAGCGGGGTATGGGGAGACCCAGTACTTC. This translates into CASRPLAGYGETQYF.